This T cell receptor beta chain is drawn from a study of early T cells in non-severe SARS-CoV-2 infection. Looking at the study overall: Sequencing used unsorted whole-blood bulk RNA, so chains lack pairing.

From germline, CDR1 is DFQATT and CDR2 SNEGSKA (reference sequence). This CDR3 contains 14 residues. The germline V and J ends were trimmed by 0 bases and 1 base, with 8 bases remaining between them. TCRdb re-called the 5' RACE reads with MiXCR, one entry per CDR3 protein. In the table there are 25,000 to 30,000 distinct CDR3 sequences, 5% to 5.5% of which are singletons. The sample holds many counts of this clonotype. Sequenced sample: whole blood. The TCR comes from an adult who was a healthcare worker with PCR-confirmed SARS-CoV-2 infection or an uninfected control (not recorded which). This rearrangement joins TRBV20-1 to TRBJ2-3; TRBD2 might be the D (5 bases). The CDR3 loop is CSARERAGTDTQYF. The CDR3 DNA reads TGCAGTGCTAGAGAGCGAGCGGGCACAGATACGCAGTATTTT.